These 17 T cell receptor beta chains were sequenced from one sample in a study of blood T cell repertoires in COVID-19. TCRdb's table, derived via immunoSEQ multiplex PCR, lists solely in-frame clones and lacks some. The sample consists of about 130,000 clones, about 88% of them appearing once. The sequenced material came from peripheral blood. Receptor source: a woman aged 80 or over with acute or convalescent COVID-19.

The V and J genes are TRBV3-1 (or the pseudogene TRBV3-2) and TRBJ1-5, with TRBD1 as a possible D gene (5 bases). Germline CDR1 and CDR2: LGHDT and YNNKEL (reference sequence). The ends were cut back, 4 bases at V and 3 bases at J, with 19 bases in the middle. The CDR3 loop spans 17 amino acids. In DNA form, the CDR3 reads TGTGCCAGCAGCCTATATGCGGACGGGGGTTTCAATCAGCCCCAGCATTTT. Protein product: CASSLYADGGFNQPQHF.

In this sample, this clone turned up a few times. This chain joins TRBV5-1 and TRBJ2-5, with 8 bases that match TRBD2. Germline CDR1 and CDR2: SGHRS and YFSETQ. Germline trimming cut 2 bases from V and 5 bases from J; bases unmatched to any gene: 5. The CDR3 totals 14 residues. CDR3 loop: CASSFNGRVETQYF. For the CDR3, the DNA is TGCGCCAGCAGCTTTAACGGGAGGGTGGAGACCCAGTACTTC. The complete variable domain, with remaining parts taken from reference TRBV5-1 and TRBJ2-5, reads KAGVTQTPRYLIKTRGQQVTLSCSPISGHRSVSWYQQTPGQGLQFLFEYFSETQRNKGNFPGRFSGRQFSNSRSEMNVSTLELGDSALYLCASSFNGRVETQYFGPGTRLLVL.

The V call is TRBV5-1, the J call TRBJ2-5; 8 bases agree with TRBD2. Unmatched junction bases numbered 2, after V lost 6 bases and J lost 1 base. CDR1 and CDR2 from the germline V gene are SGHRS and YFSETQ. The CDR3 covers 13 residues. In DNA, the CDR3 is TGCGCCAGCAAGCGGGGGAGCCAAGAGACCCAGTACTTC. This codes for CASKRGSQETQYF.

CDR3 DNA sequence: TGTGCCAGCACCCTTTACAAGGGGATCTACAATGAGCAGTTCTTC. This sequence encodes CASTLYKGIYNEQFF. The chain is built from TRBV7-9 and TRBJ2-1; the D gene is possibly TRBD1 (5 bases). The CDR3 contains 15 residues. Per germline, CDR1 SEHNR and CDR2 FQNEAQ (reference sequence). V was shortened by 7 bases and J by 3 bases, with 16 bases between the two germline ends.

The CDR3 protein is CASSQGNTEAFF. CDR3 DNA sequence: TGTGCCAGCAGCCAGGGGAACACTGAAGCTTTCTTT. The genes are TRBV6-5 and TRBJ1-1; TRBD1 might be the D (5 bases). The CDR3 extends over 12 amino acids. Germline-derived CDR1 and CDR2 are MNHEY and SVGAGI. Trimming left V 6 bases short and J 1 base short, with 6 bases between.

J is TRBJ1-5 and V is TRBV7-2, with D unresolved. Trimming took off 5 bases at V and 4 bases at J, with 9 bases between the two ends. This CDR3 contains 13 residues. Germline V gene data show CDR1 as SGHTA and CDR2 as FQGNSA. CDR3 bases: TGTGCCAGCAGCCGGGGAGATAATCAGCCCCAGCATTTT. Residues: CASSRGDNQPQHF.

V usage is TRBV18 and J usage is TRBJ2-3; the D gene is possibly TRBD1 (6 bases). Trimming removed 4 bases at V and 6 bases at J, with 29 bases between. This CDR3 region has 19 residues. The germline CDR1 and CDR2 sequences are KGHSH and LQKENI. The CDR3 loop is CASSRTVEILRRGFDTQYF. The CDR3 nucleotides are TGTGCCAGCTCACGGACAGTCGAAATCCTAAGAAGGGGATTTGATACGCAGTATTTT.

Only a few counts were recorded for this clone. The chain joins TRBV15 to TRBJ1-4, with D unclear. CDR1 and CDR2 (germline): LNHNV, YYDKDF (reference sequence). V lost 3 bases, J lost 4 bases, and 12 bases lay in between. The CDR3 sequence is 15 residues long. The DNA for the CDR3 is TGTGCCACCAGCAGGGGAGGAGGGAATAATGAAAAACTGTTTTTT. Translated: CATSRGGGNNEKLFF.

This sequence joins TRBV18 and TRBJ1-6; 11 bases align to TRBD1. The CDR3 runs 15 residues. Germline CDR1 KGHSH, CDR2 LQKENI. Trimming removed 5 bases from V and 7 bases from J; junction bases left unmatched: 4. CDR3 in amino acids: CASSTGQGGNSPLHF. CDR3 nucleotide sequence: TGTGCCAGCTCAACGGGACAGGGGGGGAATTCACCCCTCCACTTT.

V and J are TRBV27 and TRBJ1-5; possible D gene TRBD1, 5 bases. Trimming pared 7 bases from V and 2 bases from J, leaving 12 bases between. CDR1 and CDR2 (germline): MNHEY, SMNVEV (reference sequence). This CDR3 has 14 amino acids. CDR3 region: CASKRGQGNQPQHF. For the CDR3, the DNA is TGTGCCAGCAAGCGGGGCCAGGGCAATCAGCCCCAGCATTTT.

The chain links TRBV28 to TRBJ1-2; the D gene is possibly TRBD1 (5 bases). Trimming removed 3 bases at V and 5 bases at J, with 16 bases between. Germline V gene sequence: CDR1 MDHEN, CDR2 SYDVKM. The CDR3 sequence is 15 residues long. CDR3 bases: TGTGCCAGCAGTTTGCCTGCAGGCGGGGGATATGGCTACACCTTC. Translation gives CASSLPAGGGYGYTF.

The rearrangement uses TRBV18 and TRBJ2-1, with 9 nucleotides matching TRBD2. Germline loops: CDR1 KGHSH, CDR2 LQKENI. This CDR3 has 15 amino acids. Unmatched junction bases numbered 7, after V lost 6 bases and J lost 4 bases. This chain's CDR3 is CASSPASGMYNEQFF. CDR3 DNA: TGTGCCAGCTCCCCGGCTAGCGGGATGTACAATGAGCAGTTCTTC.

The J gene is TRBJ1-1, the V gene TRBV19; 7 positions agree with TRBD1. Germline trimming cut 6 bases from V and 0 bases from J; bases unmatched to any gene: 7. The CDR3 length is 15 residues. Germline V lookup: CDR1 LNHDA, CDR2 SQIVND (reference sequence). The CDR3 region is CASRTGTAMNTEAFF. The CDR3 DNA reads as TGTGCCAGTAGAACCGGGACAGCTATGAACACTGAAGCTTTCTTT.

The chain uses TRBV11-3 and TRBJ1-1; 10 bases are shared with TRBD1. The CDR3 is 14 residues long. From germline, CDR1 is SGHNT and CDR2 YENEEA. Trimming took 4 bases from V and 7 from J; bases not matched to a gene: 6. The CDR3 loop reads CASSSGQGEVEAFF. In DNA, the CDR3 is TGTGCCAGCAGCTCAGGACAGGGGGAGGTTGAAGCTTTCTTT.

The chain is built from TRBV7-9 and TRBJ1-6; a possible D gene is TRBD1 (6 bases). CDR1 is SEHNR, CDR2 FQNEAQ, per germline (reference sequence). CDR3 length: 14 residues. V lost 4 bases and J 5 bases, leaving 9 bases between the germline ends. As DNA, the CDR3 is TGTGCCAGCAGCTGGGGGCGGGATAATTCACCCCTCCACTTT. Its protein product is CASSWGRDNSPLHF.

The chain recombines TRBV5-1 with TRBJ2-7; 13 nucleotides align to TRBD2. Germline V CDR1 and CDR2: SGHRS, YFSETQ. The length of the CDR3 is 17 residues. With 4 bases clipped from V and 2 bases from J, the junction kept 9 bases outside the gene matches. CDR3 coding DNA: TGCGCCAGCAGCCCCCGGGGACTAGCGGGGATTACCTACGAGCAGTACTTC. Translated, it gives CASSPRGLAGITYEQYF.

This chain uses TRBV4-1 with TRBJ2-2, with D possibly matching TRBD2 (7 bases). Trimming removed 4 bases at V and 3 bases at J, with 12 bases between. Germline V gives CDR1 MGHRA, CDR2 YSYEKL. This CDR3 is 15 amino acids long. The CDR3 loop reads CASSPGGGYTGELFF. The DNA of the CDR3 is TGCGCCAGCAGCCCCGGCGGGGGCTACACCGGGGAGCTGTTTTTT.